The T cell receptor (beta chain) under discussion was sequenced for a study of blood T cell repertoires in COVID-19 (dated by TCRdb to the early 2020s). Context from the whole study: Samples from collaborators originated in the United States, Italy and Spain and spanned both the acute and convalescent phases of COVID-19. Where available, HLA class I and class II types were obtained from metadata supplied by the sample provider rather than from assay-based typing. The material from the prospective study consisted of cDNA or gDNA derived from T cells, B-cell-depleted T cells, or PBMCs. A freely available public database, intended as a resource for researchers studying the immune response to SARS-CoV-2, is where the repertoires were released. The samples were drawn from two sources: the first 160 participants of the ongoing ImmuneRACE study, and 1,000 to 1,500 subjects contributed by 6 global collaborators. Nearly every sample came with metadata listing a de-identified subject ID, COVID-19 status, age in years and sex. The dataset comprised deeply sampled blood TCRbeta repertoires from subjects exposed to, actively infected with, or recovered from COVID-19. Results and caveats for the whole study, not just this receptor: The quantity of clinical and demographic metadata differed by source and by participant and was supplied without curation.

Cut back by 4 bases and 8 bases, the V and J ends lie 21 bases apart. CDR1 and CDR2 are drawn from the germline V gene: MGHRA, YSYEKL. Inclusive of the bounding cysteine and phenylalanine, the CDR3 is 16 residues long. The sequence is cut down to CDR3 DNA, 48 bases in frame from base 1. The immunoSEQ Assay, a bias-controlled multiplex PCR, was used to amplify TCRbeta CDR3 regions from genomic DNA. Per the authors' processing: The number of nucleated cells in each sample was estimated from the amplification of reference gene primers within the assay. To quantify the absolute abundance of each unique TCRbeta CDR3 rearrangement, sequence reads were collapsed and filtered. For each sample, productive Simpson clonality was calculated as the square root of Simpson's diversity index across productive rearrangements. In its TCRdb copy, this immuneACCESS table keeps in-frame sequences only and misses some clones. Where compared with another copy, unresolved V genes explain less than half of these, and the others have no known cause. V, J and clone size are taken as reported in that table, and D and trimming were inferred from the DNA itself. The sample contains some 340,000 clones, roughly 90% of them found a single time. Clones ranked in the top ten supply around 3.9% of the sample.

About this clone itself: Its antigen is not yet known. One base away there is no much larger clone; base qualities are not given.

Participants in the prospective study were aged roughly 18 to 100 years, lived in some 24 United States geographic areas, and enrolled through a virtual design. Cohort assignment in the prospective study relied on participant-reported clinical history from a screening survey and a study questionnaire. A participant counted as exposed if, within 2 weeks of entering the study, that participant had been in contact with someone who had a PCR-confirmed or clinician-diagnosed COVID-19 case. In the prospective study, mobile phlebotomists collected whole blood, serum and a nasopharyngeal or oropharyngeal swab from each participant. Participants in the prospective study had the option to provide additional blood draws and questionnaires over an approximately 2-month period. Blood samples from the prospective study were shipped frozen or at room temperature prior to DNA extraction.

The clonotype originates from a woman aged 25 to 45 who had been exposed to COVID-19. Sequences were obtained from PBMCs or T cells enriched from blood (not recorded which). This receptor chain uses TRBV4-1 and TRBJ1-3; perhaps TRBD1 is the D gene, with 6 bases matching. The nucleotides read TGCGCCAGCAGCCCGGGGACAAACCCTCCCCAGGACACCATATATTTT. This yields the protein CASSPGTNPPQDTIYF.